This record looks at one T cell receptor beta chain sequence and its context. The data were obtained in a study of blood T cell repertoires in COVID-19. Turning to the study itself: Both acute and convalescent COVID-19 samples were obtained from the United States, Italy and Spain. The analysed material was cDNA or gDNA that came from T cells, B-cell-depleted T cells, or PBMCs.

In germline, CDR1 is SGHTA, CDR2 FQGTGA. The CDR3 has 17 residues. V trimming: 5 bases; J trimming: 7 bases; junction bases outside the gene matches: 12. In the authors' methods: For nucleated cells, counts were estimated from reference gene primer amplification. Sequenced by immunoSEQ multiplex PCR; TCRdb stores in-frame clones only, minus some. That table supplies the V and J calls and clone size; D and trimming were determined from the DNA. The table shows roughly 260,000 clones, with 80% to 90% occurring only once. The sequence was obtained from a woman aged 40 to 55 with acute or convalescent COVID-19. Sequenced material: peripheral blood. The V gene is TRBV7-3, the J gene TRBJ2-5, with 14 bases matching TRBD2. For the CDR3, the DNA is TGTGCCAGCAGCCTAGGACTAGCGGGGGGCCCCGTGGGGACCCAGTACTTC. This encodes CASSLGLAGGPVGTQYF.